Following are 21 T cell receptor beta chains from one sample sequenced in a study of human T cells and chemical hapten exposure. Indicated time point: patch test 2, 6 weeks after DPC sensitization. As to treatment: therapeutic diphenylcyclopropenone sensitization with weekly scalp DPC. TCRdb re-called the RACE reads through MiXCR, storing one row per CDR3 protein. The table shows 73,000 or so distinct CDR3 sequences, with roughly 8.5% occurring only once. The sequences come from whole blood, collected in connection with sensitization to the hapten diphenylcyclopropenone (DPC). The receptors stem from a woman aged 45 to 65 with alopecia areata. Some clones in this sample may be carry-over from other donors' samples.

The rearrangement joins TRBV15 to TRBJ2-3; D remains unclear. Germline V CDR1 and CDR2: LNHNV, YYDKDF (reference sequence). The ends were cut back, 0 bases at V and 5 bases at J, with 24 bases in the middle. The CDR3 has 19 residues. The DNA for the CDR3 is TGTGCCACCAGCAGAGATGACGGGCCTCCCGATGCACGAAGAGATACGCAGTATTTT. Its translation: CATSRDDGPPDARRDTQYF.

The chain links TRBV29-1 to TRBJ2-5, with unresolved D. The CDR3 is 10 amino acids. The V end was cut by 4 bases, the J end by 5 bases, with 5 bases between. CDR1 is SQVTM, CDR2 ANQGSEA, per germline. CDR3 loop: CSVGVETQYF. The CDR3 region has the DNA TGCAGCGTTGGGGTGGAGACCCAGTACTTC.

In its sample, this clonotype was seen many times. The CDR3 sequence: CSAGPLEQYF. DNA for the CDR3: TGCAGCGCCGGTCCCTTGGAGCAGTACTTC. This rearrangement joins TRBV20-1 to TRBJ2-7; no clear D gene. The CDR3 consists of 10 residues. Germline CDR1 reads DFQATT; CDR2 reads SNEGSKA (reference sequence).

This clonotype came up many times. This rearrangement joins TRBV6-5 to TRBJ2-2, with TRBD2 as a possible D gene (5 bases). The germline V gene encodes CDR1 MNHEY and CDR2 SVGAGI. CDR3 length: 14 residues. V dropped 8 bases and J dropped 2 bases, with 12 bases sitting between them. DNA for the CDR3: TGTGCCAGCCGTCGAGAGGGAAACACCGGGGAGCTGTTTTTT. This translates into CASRREGNTGELFF.

This clonotype was seen many times. CDR3 loop: CAVRQRATNEKLFF. CDR3 nucleotide sequence: TGTGCCGTCCGACAGCGTGCAACTAATGAAAAACTGTTTTTT. The chain is built from TRBV7-6 and TRBJ1-4, with D maybe TRBD1 (5 bases). The germline gives CDR1 SGHVS, CDR2 FNYEAQ. There are 14 residues in the CDR3. Trimming took 11 bases from V and 0 from J, leaving 13 bases between them.

This clonotype was counted only a few times. This chain joins TRBV20-1 and TRBJ2-3; D uncertain. This CDR3 is built from 13 residues. Trimming stripped 4 bases from V and 0 bases from J, with 8 bases between. Germline V gene sequence: CDR1 DFQATT, CDR2 SNEGSKA (reference sequence). The CDR3, as DNA: TGCAGTGCTAAAATCGGGAGCACAGATACGCAGTATTTT. Translating it yields CSAKIGSTDTQYF.

This clonotype was found a few times. V gene TRBV5-4 combines with J gene TRBJ2-3; a weak D match, TRBD1 (5 bases). From germline, CDR1 is SGHNT and CDR2 YYREEE (reference sequence). V was shortened by 4 bases and J by 4 bases, with 16 bases between the two germline ends. The CDR3 consists of 15 residues. CDR3 nucleotide sequence: TGTGCCAGCAGCCCCCAAAGACAGAGGCCAGATACGCAGTATTTT. It is translated as CASSPQRQRPDTQYF.

This clonotype turned up a few times. The DNA of the CDR3 is TGTGCCAGCAGCCGGGCCAACAATCAGCCCCAGCATTTT. It specifies CASSRANNQPQHF. This chain joins TRBV11-2 and TRBJ1-5, with unresolved D. This CDR3 has 13 amino acids. Trimming stripped 5 bases from V and 3 bases from J, with 8 bases between. Germline CDR1 reads SGHAT; CDR2 reads FQNNGV.

Ten or more counts support this clonotype. The rearrangement uses TRBV28 and TRBJ2-1; D remains ambiguous. V was clipped by 8 bases and J by 4 bases, with 15 bases between them. CDR1 is MDHEN and CDR2 is SYDVKM in the germline V gene. CDR3 length: 14 amino acids. CDR3 loop: CASEPSRQYNEQFF. CDR3 bases: TGTGCCAGCGAACCCTCGCGGCAGTACAATGAGCAGTTCTTC.

The genes are TRBV28 and TRBJ2-1; 11 bases map to TRBD2. The length of the CDR3 is 14 residues. The ends lost 8 bases at V and 4 bases at J; junction bases unmatched: 4. CDR1 and CDR2 from the germline V gene are MDHEN and SYDVKM. CDR3 DNA sequence: TGTGCCAGCTTAGCGGGAGGGTTATACAATGAGCAGTTCTTC. Translation gives CASLAGGLYNEQFF.

This clonotype has a handful of counts. This CDR3 is CASSIDQSGRLAGETQYF. CDR3 bases: TGTGCCAGTAGTATAGATCAATCGGGGCGACTAGCTGGAGAGACCCAGTACTTC. This rearrangement joins TRBV19 to TRBJ2-5; 7 bases match TRBD2. After removal of 0 bases from V and 4 bases from J, the junction contained 14 bases not matched to a gene. The CDR3 is made up of 18 amino acids. The germline V gene has CDR1 LNHDA and CDR2 SQIVND (reference sequence). Full variable domain (outside the CDR3, taken from reference TRBV19 and TRBJ2-5): DGGITQSPKYLFRKEGQNVTLSCEQNLNHDAMYWYRQDPGQGLRLIYYSQIVNDFQKGDIAEGYSVSREKKESFPLTVTSAQKNPTAFYLCASSIDQSGRLAGETQYFGPGTRLLVL.

This clonotype was recorded a few times. The chain recombines TRBV7-9 with TRBJ2-7; 8 bases fit TRBD1. V gave up 5 bases and J gave up 0 bases; unmatched junction bases: 6. In germline, CDR1 is SEHNR, CDR2 FQNEAQ (reference sequence). The CDR3 loop spans 15 amino acids. The CDR3 protein is CASSGGQDFSYEQYF. In DNA form, the CDR3 reads TGTGCCAGCAGCGGGGGACAGGATTTCTCCTACGAGCAGTACTTC. The variable domain in full, completed from reference TRBV7-9 and TRBJ2-7, reads DTGVSQNPRHKITKRGQNVTFRCDPISEHNRLYWYRQTLGQGPEFLTYFQNEAQLEKSRLLSDRFSAERPKGSFSTLEIQRTEQGDSAMYLCASSGGQDFSYEQYFGPGTRLTVT.

The sample holds many counts of this clonotype. The chain uses TRBV5-4 and TRBJ2-3, with 7 bases that match TRBD1. This CDR3 is built from 15 residues. Trimming took 2 bases from V and 2 from J; bases not matched to a gene: 5. Germline values: CDR1 SGHNT, CDR2 YYREEE (reference sequence). The CDR3 nucleotides read TGTGCCAGCAGCTTCCCAAAGGGGGCCACAGATACGCAGTATTTT. This encodes CASSFPKGATDTQYF.

The rearrangement uses TRBV7-2 and TRBJ2-1; unclear D gene. CDR3 length equals 15 residues. Trimming removed 1 base from V and 0 bases from J, with 7 bases in between. Looked up from germline, CDR1 is SGHTA and CDR2 is FQGNSA. CDR3 in amino acids: CASSLDPRSYNEQFF. The CDR3 nucleotides read TGTGCCAGCAGCTTAGATCCGCGCTCCTACAATGAGCAGTTCTTC.

The genes are TRBV24-1 and TRBJ2-6; TRBD1 is a possible D gene (8 bases). The CDR3 is 18 amino acids. Trimming shortened V by 2 bases and J by 4 bases, and 17 bases separated the two germline ends. The germline V gene has CDR1 KGHDR and CDR2 SFDVKD. The CDR3 loop is CATSDWGGTGSGANVLTF. DNA of the CDR3: TGTGCCACCAGTGATTGGGGAGGGACAGGCAGCGGGGCCAACGTCCTGACTTTC.

This chain uses TRBV2 with TRBJ2-1; 8 bases align to TRBD2. The germline V gene has CDR1 SNHLY and CDR2 FYNNEI. CDR3 length equals 13 residues. Trimming took 7 bases from V and 8 from J; bases not matched to a gene: 7. The CDR3 here is CASKAGVGDEQFF. CDR3 nucleotides: TGTGCCAGCAAAGCGGGAGTGGGGGATGAGCAGTTCTTC.

The V gene is TRBV7-9, the J gene TRBJ2-5, with no clear D. The CDR3 extends over 10 amino acids. Germline CDR1 is SEHNR and CDR2 is FQNEAQ (reference sequence). The ends were cut back, 5 bases at V and 5 bases at J, with 3 bases in the middle. The CDR3 DNA is TGTGCCAGCAGCGGGGAGACCCAGTACTTC. Protein product: CASSGETQYF.

This clonotype was recorded a few times. The V call is TRBV5-1, the J call TRBJ1-1; D remains unclear. Germline V gene lookup returns CDR1 SGHRS and CDR2 YFSETQ. This CDR3 has 13 amino acids. The V and J ends lost 7 bases and 3 bases respectively, with 13 bases between them. The CDR3 nucleotides are TGCGCCAGCCACCTTTCCCCACACACTGAAGCTTTCTTT. Translating it yields CASHLSPHTEAFF.

This clonotype was counted a few times. The CDR3 sequence: CASSSGLRNEQFF. In nucleotides, the CDR3 is TGTGCCAGCAGCTCTGGACTCAGGAATGAGCAGTTCTTC. V and J are TRBV12-3 or TRBV12-4 and TRBJ2-1; D perhaps matches TRBD2 (5 bases). The CDR3 runs to 13 residues. The V end lost 6 bases, the J end lost 7 bases, and 13 bases lay between the germline ends.

Written as DNA, the CDR3 is TGTGCCAGCAGTGATGGCGGTCAAGGCACAGATACGCAGTATTTT. It specifies CASSDGGQGTDTQYF. The rearrangement uses TRBV2 and TRBJ2-3; unclear D gene. CDR1 and CDR2 from the germline V gene are SNHLY and FYNNEI. The CDR3 totals 15 residues. The V end was cut by 3 bases, the J end by 1 base, with 11 bases between. The full variable domain, in which reference TRBV2 and TRBJ2-3 provide the parts outside the CDR3, is EPEVTQTPSHQVTQMGQEVILRCVPISNHLYFYWYRQILGQKVEFLVSFYNNEISEKSEIFDDQFSVERPDGSNFTLKIRSTKLEDSAMYFCASSDGGQGTDTQYFGPGTRLTVL.

The V and J genes are TRBV29-1 and TRBJ1-1, with TRBD1 identical over 8 bases. Trimming removed 4 bases from V and 0 bases from J; junction bases left unmatched: 1. This CDR3 has 13 residues. Germline lookup yields CDR1 SQVTM and CDR2 ANQGSEA. The CDR3 loop is CSVVGQVNTEAFF. CDR3 coding DNA: TGCAGCGTTGTGGGACAGGTGAACACTGAAGCTTTCTTT. The variable domain in full, completed from reference TRBV29-1 and TRBJ1-1, reads SAVISQKPSRDICQRGTSLTIQCQVDSQVTMMFWYRQQPGQSLTLIATANQGSEATYESGFVIDKFPISRPNLTFSTLTVSNMSPEDSSIYLCSVVGQVNTEAFFGQGTRLTVV.